This record looks at one T cell receptor (beta chain) sequence and its context. This clonotype was recorded a few times. Which antigen it targets is not known. Per-base quality was not reported, and no clone a single base away is much larger than it. This specimen belongs to a study of human T cells and chemical hapten exposure (TCRdb year 2021). Looking at the study overall: For sensitization, 2% DPC in acetone was applied to a roughly 2 cm by roughly 2 cm area of upper inner arm skin. Weekly therapeutic DPC doses were additionally applied to the scalp of patients throughout the roughly 23-week study period. Patch testing on the upper back used Finn chambers containing 0.01% DPC, with scoring done after 6 days according to International Contact Dermatitis Research Group standards. The patient cohort, mostly female, included alopecia areata with under or over 50% scalp involvement, alopecia totalis and alopecia universalis. Libraries were pooled for sequencing, and per-sample TCR yields varied mainly because of small differences in library volumes within the pool. The study tracked peripheral blood TCR repertoire changes in vivo during primary and secondary sensitization to the hapten diphenylcyclopropenone (DPC) in alopecia patients. Blood was sampled from patients pre-sensitization (week 0) and at 2, 6 and about 24 weeks after DPC sensitization. Blood for TCR sequencing was provided by twenty-nine alopecia patients at one to four time points (pre-sensitization, 2, 6 and 24 weeks). Broad study findings and their caveats: DPC sensitization did not change the number of TCRs with a frequency above 1 in 1000, and there was no evidence of changes in global repertoire structure. After repeated subsampling, changes were observed in the strength of the expansion versus patch-test correlation and in the threshold at which the correlation became significant. Because all patients had alopecia, a presumed autoimmune disease, the immune response of the patients might differ from that of healthy individuals. Significantly more large CDR3 similarity clusters were formed by expanded TCRs than by pre-sensitization or healthy control sets, consistent with antigen-driven responses. Patch test score was positively correlated with the number of PT1 expanded TCRs, with significance at thresholds 8, 16 and 32 but not at 4.

Libraries were prepared through RACE. Reads for this sample came from a NextSeq 500. During library preparation, unique molecular identifiers were attached to individual cDNA molecules so that TCRs could be counted quantitatively and reproducibly. Each blood RNA sample was used to sequence both TCR alpha and TCR beta chains. Under the source paper's analysis protocol: The median number of TCRs per sample was some 100,000, ranging from roughly 20,000 to 700,000. V, J and CDR3 annotation of the TCR reads was performed with the Decombinator software suite. For PS versus PT1 abundance plots, all samples were subsampled to the same number of TCRs (28,000). Expanded TCRs were defined as absent before sensitization and observed at least eight times at the 2-week time point. The raw public reads went through TCRdb reprocessing: fastp at Q25, MiXCR clone calling, in-frame beta chains kept. When rows share a CDR3 protein, they turn into one entry using the most common DNA and genes. The V and J calls were not made by the authors but by TCRdb's processing. The sample table records 150,000 to 200,000 distinct CDR3 sequences; roughly 26% of these occur just once. Of the sample, about 2% is held by the ten largest clones.

Per the publication, the time point label means: patch test 3, about 24 weeks after DPC sensitization. The intended sense of this specimen's treatment or condition label: therapeutic diphenylcyclopropenone sensitization with weekly scalp DPC. At each patch-test visit, blood was drawn before the patch test was applied. Patients were considered eligible if aged 18 to 70, diagnosed with alopecia and deemed suitable for DPC therapy, and patients were excluded if pregnant. Total RNA was extracted from unfractionated whole blood that had been collected in Tempus Blood RNA tubes. The junction shows trimming of 2 bases on V and 3 bases on J, and the gene matches do not reach 4 bases of it. CDR1 SGDLS and CDR2 YYNGEE were looked up in the germline V gene. The CDR3 holds 15 amino acids from the cysteine to the phenylalanine. Left in the record is the CDR3 DNA by itself, 45 bases read in frame from the first base.

The sample was whole blood, taken in connection with sensitization to the hapten diphenylcyclopropenone (DPC). The receptor was isolated from a woman under 30 with alopecia areata. Some clones in this sample may be carry-over from other donors' samples. The chain links TRBV9 with TRBJ1-5; 8 central nucleotides agree with TRBD1. The DNA sequence reads TGTGCCAGCAGCGTCGGGACAGGACTCAATCAGCCCCAGCATTTT. Its amino acids are CASSVGTGLNQPQHF.